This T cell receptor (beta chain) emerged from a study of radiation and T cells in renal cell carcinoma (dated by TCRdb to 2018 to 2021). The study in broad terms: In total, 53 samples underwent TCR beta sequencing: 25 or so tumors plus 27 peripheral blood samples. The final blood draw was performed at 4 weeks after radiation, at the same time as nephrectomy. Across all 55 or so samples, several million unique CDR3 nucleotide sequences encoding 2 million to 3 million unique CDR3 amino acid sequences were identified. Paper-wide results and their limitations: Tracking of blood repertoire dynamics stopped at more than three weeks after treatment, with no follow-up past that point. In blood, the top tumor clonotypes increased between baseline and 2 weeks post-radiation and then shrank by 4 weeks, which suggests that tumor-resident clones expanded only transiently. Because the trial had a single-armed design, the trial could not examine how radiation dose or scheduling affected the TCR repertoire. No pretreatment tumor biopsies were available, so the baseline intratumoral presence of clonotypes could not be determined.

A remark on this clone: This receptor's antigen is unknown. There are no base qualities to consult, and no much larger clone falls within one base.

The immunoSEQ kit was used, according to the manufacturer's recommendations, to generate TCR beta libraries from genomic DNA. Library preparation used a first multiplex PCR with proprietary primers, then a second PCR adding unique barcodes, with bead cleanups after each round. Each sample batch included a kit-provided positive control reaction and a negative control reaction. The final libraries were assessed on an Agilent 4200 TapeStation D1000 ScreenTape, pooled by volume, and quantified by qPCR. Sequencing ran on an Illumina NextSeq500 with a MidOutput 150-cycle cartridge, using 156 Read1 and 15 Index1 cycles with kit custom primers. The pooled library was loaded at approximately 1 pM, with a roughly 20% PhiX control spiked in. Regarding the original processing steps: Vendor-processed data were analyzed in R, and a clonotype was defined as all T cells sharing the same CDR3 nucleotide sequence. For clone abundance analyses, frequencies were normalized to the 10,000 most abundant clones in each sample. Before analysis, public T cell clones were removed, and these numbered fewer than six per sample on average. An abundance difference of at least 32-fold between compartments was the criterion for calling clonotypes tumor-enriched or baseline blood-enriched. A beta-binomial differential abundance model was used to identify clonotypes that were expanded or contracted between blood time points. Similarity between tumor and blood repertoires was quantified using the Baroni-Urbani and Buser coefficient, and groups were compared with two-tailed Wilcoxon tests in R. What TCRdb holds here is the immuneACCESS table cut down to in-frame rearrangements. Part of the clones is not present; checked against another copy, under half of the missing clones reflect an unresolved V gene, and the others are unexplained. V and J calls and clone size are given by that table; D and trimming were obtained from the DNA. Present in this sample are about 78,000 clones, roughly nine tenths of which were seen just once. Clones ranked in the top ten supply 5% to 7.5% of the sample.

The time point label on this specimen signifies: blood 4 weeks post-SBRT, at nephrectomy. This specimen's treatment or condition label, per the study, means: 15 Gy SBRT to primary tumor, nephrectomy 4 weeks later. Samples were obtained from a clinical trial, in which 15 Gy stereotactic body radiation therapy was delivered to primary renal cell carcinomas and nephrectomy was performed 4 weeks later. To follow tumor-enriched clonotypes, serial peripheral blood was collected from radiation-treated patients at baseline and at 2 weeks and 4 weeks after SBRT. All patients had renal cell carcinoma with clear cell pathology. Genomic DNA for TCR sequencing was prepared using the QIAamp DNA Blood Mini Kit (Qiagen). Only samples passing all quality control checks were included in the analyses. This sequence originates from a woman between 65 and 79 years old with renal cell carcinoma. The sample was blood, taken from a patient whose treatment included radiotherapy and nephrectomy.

The CDR3 loop reads CASSVSSSGGAVNEQYF. In nucleotides, the sequence is TGTGCCAGCAGCGTAAGCTCTAGCGGGGGGGCGGTCAACGAGCAGTACTTC. The rearrangement joined TRBV7-6 to TRBJ2-7, with TRBD2 matching 12 junction bases. At the junction V is shortened by 5 bases and J by 5 bases; bases outside the gene matches: 13. The CDR3 goes from the cysteine to the phenylalanine over 17 residues. Solely the CDR3 DNA is kept, with 51 bases framed from the first base. CDR1 and CDR2 (SGHVS, FNYEAQ) derive from the germline V gene.